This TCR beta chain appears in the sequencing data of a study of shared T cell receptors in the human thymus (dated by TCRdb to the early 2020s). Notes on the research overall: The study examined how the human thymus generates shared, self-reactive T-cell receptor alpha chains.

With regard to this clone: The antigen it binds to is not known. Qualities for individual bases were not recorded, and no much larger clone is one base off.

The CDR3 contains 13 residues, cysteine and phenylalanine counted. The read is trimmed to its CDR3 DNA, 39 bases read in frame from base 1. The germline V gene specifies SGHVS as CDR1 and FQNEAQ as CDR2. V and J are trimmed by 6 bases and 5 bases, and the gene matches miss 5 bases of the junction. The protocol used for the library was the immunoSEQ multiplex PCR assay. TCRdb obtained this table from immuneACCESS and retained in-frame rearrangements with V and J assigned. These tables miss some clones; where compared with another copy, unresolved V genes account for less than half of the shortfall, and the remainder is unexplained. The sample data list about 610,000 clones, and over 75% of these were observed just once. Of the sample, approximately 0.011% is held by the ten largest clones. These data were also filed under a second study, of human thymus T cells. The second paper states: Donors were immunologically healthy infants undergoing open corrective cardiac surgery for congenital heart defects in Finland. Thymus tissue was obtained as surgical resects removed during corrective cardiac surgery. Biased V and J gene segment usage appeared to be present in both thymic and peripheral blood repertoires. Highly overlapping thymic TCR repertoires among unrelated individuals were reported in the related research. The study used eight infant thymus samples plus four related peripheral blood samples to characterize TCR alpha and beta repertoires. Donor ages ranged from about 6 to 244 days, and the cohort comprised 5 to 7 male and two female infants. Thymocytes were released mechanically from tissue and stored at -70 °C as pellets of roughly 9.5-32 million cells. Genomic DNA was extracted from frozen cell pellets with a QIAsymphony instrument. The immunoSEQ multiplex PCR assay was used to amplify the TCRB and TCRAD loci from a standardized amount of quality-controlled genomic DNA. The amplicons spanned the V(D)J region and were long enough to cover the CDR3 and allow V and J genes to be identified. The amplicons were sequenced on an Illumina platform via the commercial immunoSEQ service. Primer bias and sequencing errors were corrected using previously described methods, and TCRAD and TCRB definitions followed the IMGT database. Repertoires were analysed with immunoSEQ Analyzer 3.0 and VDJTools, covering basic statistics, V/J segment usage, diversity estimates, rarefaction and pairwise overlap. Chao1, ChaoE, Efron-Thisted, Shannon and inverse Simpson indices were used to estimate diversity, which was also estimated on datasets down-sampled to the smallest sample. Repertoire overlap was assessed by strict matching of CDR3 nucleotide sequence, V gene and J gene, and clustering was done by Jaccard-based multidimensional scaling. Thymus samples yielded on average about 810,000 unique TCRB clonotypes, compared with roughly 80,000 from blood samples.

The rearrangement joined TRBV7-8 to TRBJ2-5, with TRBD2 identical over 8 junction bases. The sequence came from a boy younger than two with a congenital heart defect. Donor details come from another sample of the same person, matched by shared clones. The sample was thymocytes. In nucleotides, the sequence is TGTGCCAGCAGGGCGGGAGGATTGGAGACCCAGTACTTC. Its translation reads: CASRAGGLETQYF.